The 25 T cell receptor beta chains presented below share a single source sample, sequenced in a study of blood T cell repertoires in COVID-19. The protocol was immunoSEQ multiplex PCR, while the TCRdb copy is restricted to in-frame clones and leaves out a portion. The data contain about 280,000 clones, approximately 85% of them singletons. The source material was peripheral blood. These receptors originate from a man younger than 35 with active or convalescent COVID-19.

CDR3 sequence: CASWGGIWGYTF. The DNA of the CDR3 is TGTGCCAGCTGGGGGGGGATCTGGGGCTACACCTTC. This sequence joins TRBV6-5 and TRBJ1-2, with D perhaps TRBD1 (5 bases). Trimming left V 8 bases short and J 8 bases short, with 15 bases between. The CDR3 spans 12 residues. Germline V gene lookup returns CDR1 MNHEY and CDR2 SVGAGI.

V and J are TRBV14 and TRBJ2-5; unclear D gene. The CDR3 consists of 15 residues. Germline CDR1 is SGHDN and CDR2 is FVKESK. Trimming shortened V by 2 bases and J by 4 bases, and 14 bases separated the two germline ends. CDR3 in DNA: TGTGCCAGCAGCCAAAATCTAGTGGTCGGAGAGACCCAGTACTTC. Amino acids: CASSQNLVVGETQYF.

The gene calls are TRBV7-2 and TRBJ1-1, with 7 bases identical to TRBD1. The CDR3 is 14 amino acids. The J segment lost 2 bases and the V segment lost 5 bases, leaving 5 bases of the junction unmatched. Looked up from germline, CDR1 is SGHTA and CDR2 is FQGNSA. For the CDR3, the DNA is TGTGCCAGCAGCCAGGGGACAGCTAACACTGAAGCTTTCTTT. This codes for CASSQGTANTEAFF.

The rearrangement joins TRBV11-3 to TRBJ2-7, with D possibly being TRBD2 (6 bases). This CDR3 is built from 15 residues. V shed 5 bases and J shed 0 bases, with 14 bases lying between them. CDR1 is SGHNT and CDR2 is YENEEA in the germline V gene. CDR3 sequence: CASSDRDSSSYEQYF. In nucleotides, the CDR3 is TGTGCCAGCAGCGACCGGGACTCGAGCTCCTACGAGCAGTACTTC.

The CDR3 is CASGRQGASYGYTF. DNA of the CDR3: TGTGCCAGCGGAAGACAGGGTGCGTCCTATGGCTACACCTTC. This rearrangement joins TRBV7-9 to TRBJ1-2; TRBD1 agrees at 7 bases. This CDR3 contains 14 residues. The germline V gene has CDR1 SEHNR and CDR2 FQNEAQ (reference sequence). V gave up 8 bases and J gave up 4 bases; unmatched junction bases: 10.

The chain links TRBV6-5 to TRBJ2-3, with a tentative D call TRBD2 (5 bases). The V end was cut by 0 bases, the J end by 5 bases, with 15 bases between. Germline CDR1 MNHEY, CDR2 SVGAGI. This CDR3 region has 16 residues. CDR3 loop: CASSYSGSFGGDTQYF. CDR3 sequence (DNA): TGTGCCAGCAGTTACTCGGGTTCGTTCGGAGGAGATACGCAGTATTTT.

The genes are TRBV19 and TRBJ1-2; weak D call: TRBD1 (5 bases). The length of the CDR3 is 14 residues. The germline V gene encodes CDR1 LNHDA and CDR2 SQIVND (reference sequence). Trimming took off 6 bases at V and 7 bases at J, with 18 bases between the two ends. The CDR3 DNA sequence: TGTGCCAGTAGCCCTAACTCAGGGCGGAGTGGCTACACCTTC. This sequence encodes CASSPNSGRSGYTF.

The chain links TRBV5-1 to TRBJ1-1; TRBD1 matches 10 bases. Germline assignment: CDR1 SGHRS and CDR2 YFSETQ. The CDR3 is made up of 15 amino acids. Trimming removed 6 bases from V and 8 bases from J; junction bases left unmatched: 13. The CDR3 is CASKGQGSSNLEAFF. CDR3 coding DNA: TGCGCCAGCAAGGGACAGGGGTCCTCAAACCTGGAAGCTTTCTTT.

This clone was seen at least ten times. CDR3 in DNA: TGTGCCAGCAGCCAAGTAGAGGCAGGGGGAGGCTATGGCTACACCTTC. Translation gives CASSQVEAGGGYGYTF. The chain employs TRBV3-1 (or the pseudogene TRBV3-2) and TRBJ1-2; 7 bases agree with TRBD1. Germline V CDR1 and CDR2: LGHDT, YNNKEL (reference sequence). The CDR3 runs 16 residues. Trimming took 1 base from V and 4 from J; bases not matched to a gene: 9.

This clone has more than one count but fewer than ten. The rearrangement joins TRBV3-1 (or the pseudogene TRBV3-2) to TRBJ2-1, with 9 nucleotides matching TRBD2. J gave up 2 bases and V 4 bases, and 3 bases lay outside the gene matches. There are 15 residues in the CDR3. The germline V gene has CDR1 LGHDT and CDR2 YNNKEL (reference sequence). The CDR3 bases are TGTGCCAGCAGCCGAGCGGGGGGAACCTACAATGAGCAGTTCTTC. It specifies CASSRAGGTYNEQFF.

A remark on this clone: Mismatch with germline at one junction end may stem from a read error. The rearrangement links TRBV5-1 to TRBJ1-4; 11 nucleotides align to TRBD1. This CDR3 spans 18 amino acids. Germline V gene data show CDR1 as SGHRS and CDR2 as YFSETQ. The CDR3 DNA reads TGCGCCAGCAGGTTGGACAGGGGGCGTGTAGGTACTAATGAAAAACTGTTTTTT. Translating gives CASRLDRGRVGTNEKLFF.

The V call is TRBV19, the J call TRBJ1-5; D is uncertain. Germline CDR1 and CDR2: LNHDA and SQIVND (reference sequence). This CDR3 has 14 amino acids. V was shortened by 3 bases and J by 2 bases, with 8 bases between the two germline ends. The CDR3 nucleotides read TGTGCCAGTAGTATCAAGGGAGGCAATCAGCCCCAGCATTTT. This encodes CASSIKGGNQPQHF.

The CDR3 protein is CASSEGQGHSYEQYF. DNA of the CDR3: TGTGCCAGCAGCGAGGGACAGGGTCATTCCTACGAGCAGTACTTC. The gene calls are TRBV5-6 and TRBJ2-7, with TRBD1 identical over 9 bases. Germline V gene data show CDR1 as SGHDT and CDR2 as YYEEEE. V shed 4 bases and J 1 base; nucleotides not matched to a gene: 6. CDR3 length: 15 amino acids.

The CDR3 region has the DNA TGTGCCAGCAGCCGGACTACAGATACGCAGTATTTT. It encodes CASSRTTDTQYF. V and J are TRBV7-9 and TRBJ2-3; TRBD2 is a possible D gene (5 bases). The germline V gene encodes CDR1 SEHNR and CDR2 FQNEAQ (reference sequence). CDR3 length: 12 residues. V lost 5 bases, J lost 3 bases, and 6 bases lay in between.

V is TRBV15 and J is TRBJ2-1, with D possibly being TRBD2 (5 bases). Germline loops: CDR1 LNHNV, CDR2 YYDKDF (reference sequence). CDR3 length equals 14 residues. The V end lost 6 bases, the J end lost 6 bases, and 15 bases lay between the germline ends. The CDR3 protein is CATSTLLRGNEQFF. The CDR3 DNA reads TGTGCCACCAGTACACTCTTACGGGGCAATGAGCAGTTCTTC.

The chain carries TRBV9 and TRBJ2-3; D possibly corresponds to TRBD2 (5 bases). Germline lookup yields CDR1 SGDLS and CDR2 YYNGEE. V lost 0 bases and J lost 4, with 9 bases in between. CDR3 length equals 14 residues. The CDR3 region is CASSVDQRPDTQYF. The CDR3 DNA reads as TGTGCCAGCAGCGTAGATCAGCGGCCAGATACGCAGTATTTT.

The chain uses TRBV19 and TRBJ2-7; TRBD2 might be the D (6 bases). Trimming took off 0 bases at V and 6 bases at J, with 12 bases between the two ends. The CDR3 is 14 amino acids. The germline CDR1 and CDR2 sequences are LNHDA and SQIVND (reference sequence). CDR3 region: CASSIEAGLSEQYF. Written as DNA, the CDR3 is TGTGCCAGTAGTATAGAGGCGGGACTGTCCGAGCAGTACTTC. Based on the CDR3 plus reference TRBV19 and TRBJ2-7, the full variable domain is DGGITQSPKYLFRKEGQNVTLSCEQNLNHDAMYWYRQDPGQGLRLIYYSQIVNDFQKGDIAEGYSVSREKKESFPLTVTSAQKNPTAFYLCASSIEAGLSEQYFGPGTRLTVT.

The rearrangement uses TRBV12-3 or TRBV12-4 and TRBJ1-5; D is unclear. With 5 bases removed from V and 9 bases from J, the gap between germline ends came to 11 bases. This CDR3 comprises 12 residues. This CDR3 is CASSPDRVPQHF. The CDR3 nucleotides read TGTGCCAGCAGTCCGGATCGGGTGCCCCAGCATTTT.

J is TRBJ1-6 and V is TRBV10-3, with a possible D match to TRBD1 (6 bases). V shed 10 bases and J shed 1 base, with 14 bases lying between them. The CDR3 consists of 15 residues. Germline CDR1 reads ENHRY; CDR2 reads SYGVKD. Here the CDR3 DNA reads TGTGCCACCACAGGGCACGTTTCCTATAATTCACCCCTCCACTTT. Its translation: CATTGHVSYNSPLHF.

This chain joins TRBV24-1 and TRBJ1-2, with 8 nucleotides matching TRBD1. The CDR3 length is 15 residues. Germline CDR1 reads KGHDR; CDR2 reads SFDVKD. V lost 6 bases and J lost 8; bases outside the gene matches: 13. CDR3 in amino acids: CATSRTDRVWWGYTF. The CDR3 coding sequence is TGTGCCACCAGTCGAACGGACAGGGTGTGGTGGGGCTACACCTTC.

The chain employs TRBV21-1 and TRBJ1-6; TRBD1, the table's D call, lacks a check against the DNA. TRBV21-1 is listed as a pseudogene. The CDR3 has 18 amino acids. The CDR3 DNA reads TGTGCCAGCAGCAAAGCGCTATTAGGCAGGGACTATAATTCACCCCTCCACTTT. This encodes CASSKALLGRDYNSPLHF.

The chain carries TRBV5-3 and TRBJ2-1, with TRBD2 identical over 9 bases. Being an ORF, TRBV5-3 has a function that is uncertain. J was trimmed by 9 bases and V by 0 bases; bases with no gene match: 7. CDR3 size: 15 residues. The CDR3 coding sequence is TGTGCCAGAAGCTTGGTGTTAGCGGGGGCGGGTGAGCAGTTCTTC. Translation gives CARSLVLAGAGEQFF.

The chain couples TRBV9 to TRBJ1-2; D remains unclear. In germline, CDR1 is SGDLS, CDR2 YYNGEE. The CDR3 covers 14 residues. Trimming took off 2 bases at V and 7 bases at J, with 15 bases between the two ends. The CDR3: CASSVTGDGFGYTF. The CDR3, as DNA: TGTGCCAGCAGCGTGACGGGAGACGGCTTTGGCTACACCTTC.

V is TRBV7-9 and J is TRBJ1-1; D possibly corresponds to TRBD1 (6 bases). The V gene's germline CDR1 is SEHNR and CDR2 FQNEAQ (reference sequence). V was cut by 3 bases and J by 5 bases, with 16 bases left in between. The CDR3 loop spans 15 amino acids. This CDR3 reads CASSLGSGGWTEAFF. CDR3 in DNA: TGTGCCAGCAGCTTGGGTTCGGGGGGCTGGACTGAAGCTTTCTTT.

The chain has TRBV6-6 and TRBJ2-7; 9 positions match TRBD1. After removal of 7 bases from V and 7 bases from J, the junction contained 11 bases not matched to a gene. Germline CDR1 and CDR2: MNHNY and SVGAGI (reference sequence). The CDR3 is 14 residues long. This chain's CDR3 is CASTPGTGSFEQYF. The CDR3 DNA follows: TGTGCCAGCACTCCCGGGACAGGGTCGTTTGAGCAGTACTTC.